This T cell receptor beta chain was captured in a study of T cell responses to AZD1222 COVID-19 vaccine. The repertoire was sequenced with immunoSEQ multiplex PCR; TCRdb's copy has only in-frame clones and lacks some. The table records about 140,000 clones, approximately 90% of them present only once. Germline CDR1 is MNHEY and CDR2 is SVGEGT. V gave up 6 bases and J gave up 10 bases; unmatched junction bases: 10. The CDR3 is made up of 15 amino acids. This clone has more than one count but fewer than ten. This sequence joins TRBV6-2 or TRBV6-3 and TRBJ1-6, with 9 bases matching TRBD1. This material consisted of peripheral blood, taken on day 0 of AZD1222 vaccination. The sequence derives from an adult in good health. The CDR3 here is CASSWGGTGMSPLHF. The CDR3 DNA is TGTGCCAGCAGCTGGGGGGGGACAGGGATGTCACCCCTCCACTTT.